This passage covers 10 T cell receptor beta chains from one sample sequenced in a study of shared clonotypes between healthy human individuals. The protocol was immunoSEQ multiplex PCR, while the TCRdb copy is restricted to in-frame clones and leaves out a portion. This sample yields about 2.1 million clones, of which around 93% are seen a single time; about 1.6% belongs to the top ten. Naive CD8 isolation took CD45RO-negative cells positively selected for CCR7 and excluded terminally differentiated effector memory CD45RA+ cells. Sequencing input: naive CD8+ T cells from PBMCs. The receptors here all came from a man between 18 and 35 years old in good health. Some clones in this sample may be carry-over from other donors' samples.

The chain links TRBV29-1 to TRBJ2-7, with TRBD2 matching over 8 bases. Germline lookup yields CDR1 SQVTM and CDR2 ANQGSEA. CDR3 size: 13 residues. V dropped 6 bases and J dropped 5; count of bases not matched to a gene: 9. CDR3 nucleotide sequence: TGCAGCGTCCTGACCGGGACTAGGGACGAGCAGTACTTC. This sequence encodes CSVLTGTRDEQYF.

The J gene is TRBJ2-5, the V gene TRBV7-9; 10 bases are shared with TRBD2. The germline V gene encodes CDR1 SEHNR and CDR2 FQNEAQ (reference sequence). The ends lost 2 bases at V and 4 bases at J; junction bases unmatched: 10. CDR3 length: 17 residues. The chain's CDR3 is CASSLWPLAGDPETQYF. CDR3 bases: TGTGCCAGCAGCTTATGGCCCCTAGCGGGAGACCCAGAGACCCAGTACTTC.

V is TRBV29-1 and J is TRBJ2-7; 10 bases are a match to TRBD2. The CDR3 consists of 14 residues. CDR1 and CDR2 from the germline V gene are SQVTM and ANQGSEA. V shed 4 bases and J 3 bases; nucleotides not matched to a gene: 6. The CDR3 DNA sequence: TGCAGCGTTGCCCCTAGGACTAGCGGCTACGAGCAGTACTTC. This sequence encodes CSVAPRTSGYEQYF.

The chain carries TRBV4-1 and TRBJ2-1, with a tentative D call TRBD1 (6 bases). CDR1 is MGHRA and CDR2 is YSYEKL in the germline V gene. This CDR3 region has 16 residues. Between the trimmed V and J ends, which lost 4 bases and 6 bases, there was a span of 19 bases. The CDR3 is CASSLGHLGVFNEQFF. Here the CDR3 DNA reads TGCGCCAGCAGCCTGGGACACCTCGGGGTGTTCAATGAGCAGTTCTTC.

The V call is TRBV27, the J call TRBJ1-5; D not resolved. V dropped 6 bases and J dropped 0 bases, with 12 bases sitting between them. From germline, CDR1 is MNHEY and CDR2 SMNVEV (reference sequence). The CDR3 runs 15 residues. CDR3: CASRVRSDSNQPQHF. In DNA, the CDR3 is TGTGCCAGCAGGGTACGGTCAGATAGCAATCAGCCCCAGCATTTT.

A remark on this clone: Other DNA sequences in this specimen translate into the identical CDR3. Here the CDR3 reads CASSVGTDGEQYF. In DNA, the CDR3 is TGTGCCAGCAGCGTAGGGACGGATGGCGAGCAGTACTTC. The chain uses TRBV9 and TRBJ2-7; D remains unclear. The germline gives CDR1 SGDLS, CDR2 YYNGEE. V lost 0 bases and J lost 6, with 10 bases in between. The CDR3 extends over 13 amino acids. The full variable domain, in which reference TRBV9 and TRBJ2-7 provide the parts outside the CDR3, is DSGVTQTPKHLITATGQRVTLRCSPRSGDLSVYWYQQSLDQGLQFLIQYYNGEERAKGNILERFSAQQFPDLHSELNLSSLELGDSALYFCASSVGTDGEQYFGPGTRLTVT.

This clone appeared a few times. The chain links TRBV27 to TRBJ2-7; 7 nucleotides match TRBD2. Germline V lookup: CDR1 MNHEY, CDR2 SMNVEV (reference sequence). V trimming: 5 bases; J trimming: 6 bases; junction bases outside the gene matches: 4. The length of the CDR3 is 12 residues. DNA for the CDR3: TGTGCCAGCAGTCCCGGGGGGTTCGAGCAGTACTTC. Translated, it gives CASSPGGFEQYF.

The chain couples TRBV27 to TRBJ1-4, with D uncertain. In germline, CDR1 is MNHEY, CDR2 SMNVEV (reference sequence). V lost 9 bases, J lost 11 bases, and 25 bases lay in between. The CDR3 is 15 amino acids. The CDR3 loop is CASMAGSPAQDKLFF. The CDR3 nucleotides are TGTGCCAGTATGGCCGGGAGCCCAGCCCAGGACAAACTGTTTTTT. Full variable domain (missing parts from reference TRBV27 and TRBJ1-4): EAQVTQNPRYLITVTGKKLTVTCSQNMNHEYMSWYRQDPGLGLRQIYYSMNVEVTDKGDVPEGYKVSRKEKRNFPLILESPSPNQTSLYFCASMAGSPAQDKLFFGSGTQLSVL.

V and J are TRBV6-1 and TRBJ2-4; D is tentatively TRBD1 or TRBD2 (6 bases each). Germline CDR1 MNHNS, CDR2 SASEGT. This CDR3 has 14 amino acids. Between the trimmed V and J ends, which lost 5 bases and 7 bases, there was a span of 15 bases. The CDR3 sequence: CASSLRGLGNIQYF. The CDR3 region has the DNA TGTGCCAGCAGTCTCCGGGGGCTAGGGAACATTCAGTACTTC.

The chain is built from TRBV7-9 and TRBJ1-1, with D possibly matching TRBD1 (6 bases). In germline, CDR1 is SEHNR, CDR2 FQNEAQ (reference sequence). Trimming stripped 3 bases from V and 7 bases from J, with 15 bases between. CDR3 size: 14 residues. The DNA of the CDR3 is TGTGCCAGCAGCTTCCTGGACAGATACCTTGAAGCTTTCTTT. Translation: CASSFLDRYLEAFF.